A selection of T cell receptor beta chains follows, all from one sample in a study of blood T cells in healthy people across ages. TCRdb ran MiXCR on the 5' RACE reads and lists one entry per CDR3 protein. Of 700,000 to 950,000 distinct CDR3 sequences listed, 58% are singletons. The sample consisted of blood. The receptors derive from a man aged 25-45 years in good health. The CDR3 runs from the conserved cysteine through the conserved F or W. D genes are given only for firm matches. Clone size, where shown, is once, few, many, or a class for clones that have expanded.

j_call | clone_size | d_call | v_call | cdr3_nt | cdr3_aa
TRBJ2-6 | - | TRBD1 | TRBV28 | TGTGCCAGCAAACAGGGGTGGACTTCTGGGGCCAACGTCCTGACTTTC | CASKQGWTSGANVLTF
TRBJ2-1 | - | TRBD2 | TRBV7-2 | TGTGCCAGCAGCAGACCTGGCGGGGGGGCCGTAAATGAGCAGTTCTTC | CASSRPGGGAVNEQFF
TRBJ1-5 | once | - | TRBV4-2 | TGTGCCAGCAGCCAAGATCTATTTTTGAGAGGCAATCAGCCCCAGCATTTT | CASSQDLFLRGNQPQHF
TRBJ1-1 | - | - | TRBV4-2 | TGTGCCAGCAGCCAAATGACGGGAATGAACACTGAAGCTTTCTTT | CASSQMTGMNTEAFF
TRBJ2-3 | - | TRBD2 | TRBV7-3 | TGTGCCAGCAGCCCGAAGACCAGCGGGAGTTCAACAGATACGCAGTATTTT | CASSPKTSGSSTDTQYF
TRBJ1-1 | few | TRBD1 | TRBV7-2 | TGTGCCAGCAGCTTTGAAGGGACAGGGGGCAGGAGGAGGACTGAAGCTTTCTTT | CASSFEGTGGRRRTEAFF
TRBJ2-5 | - | TRBD1 | TRBV7-9 | TGTGCCAGCAGACCAAGGGGGCAGGGTCGGGAGACCCAGTACTTC | CASRPRGQGRETQYF
TRBJ2-1 | - | - | TRBV6-5 | TGTGCCAGCAGTGACCCGGAGGGAAATGAGCAGTTCTTC | CASSDPEGNEQFF
TRBJ2-3 | once | TRBD2 | TRBV27 | TGTGCCAGCAGAAAGACTAGCGAGGCGGTGGAGACAGATACGCAGTATTTT | CASRKTSEAVETDTQYF
TRBJ2-5 | few | - | TRBV9 | TGTGCCAGCAGTCAGGGGTCGGACTCCCAGACCCAGTACTTC | CASSQGSDSQTQYF
TRBJ1-1 | many | TRBD1 | TRBV20-1 | TGCAGTGCCCGCGACAGGGAGACTGAAGCTTTCTTT | CSARDRETEAFF
TRBJ2-7 | few | TRBD1 | TRBV20-1 | TGCAGTGCTACTCGGGACAGGGTCCACGAGCAGTACTTC | CSATRDRVHEQYF
TRBJ2-7 | few | - | TRBV28 | TGTGCCAGCACAGGCAAACTCCACGGGGAGCAGTACTTC | CASTGKLHGEQYF
TRBJ2-7 | - | TRBD2 | TRBV10-3 | TGTGCCATCAGGGGGGAACTAGCGGCCTACGAGCAGTACTTC | CAIRGELAAYEQYF
TRBJ1-2 | many | TRBD1 | TRBV12-3/TRBV12-4 | TGTGCCAGCACCCTGACAGGGGGCGGCTACACCTTC | CASTLTGGGYTF
TRBJ2-5 | few | TRBD1 | TRBV4-2 | TGTGCCAGCAGCCAGGGACAGGACCAGTACTTC | CASSQGQDQYF
TRBJ2-2 | - | - | TRBV28 | TGTGCCAGCAGTTATACAGGTTACAACACCGGGGAGCTGTTTTTT | CASSYTGYNTGELFF
TRBJ1-5 | - | - | TRBV6-1 | TGTGCCAGCAGGGTCGAGGATCTGCGTCAGCCCCAGCATTTT | CASRVEDLRQPQHF
TRBJ2-3 | - | TRBD2 | TRBV5-1 | TGCGCCAGCGTAAGCGGGGCTAGCACAGATACGCAGTATTTT | CASVSGASTDTQYF
TRBJ1-2 | - | TRBD1 | TRBV10-2 | TGCGCCGCCGGACAGGGGAACTATGGCTACACATTC | CAAGQGNYGYTF